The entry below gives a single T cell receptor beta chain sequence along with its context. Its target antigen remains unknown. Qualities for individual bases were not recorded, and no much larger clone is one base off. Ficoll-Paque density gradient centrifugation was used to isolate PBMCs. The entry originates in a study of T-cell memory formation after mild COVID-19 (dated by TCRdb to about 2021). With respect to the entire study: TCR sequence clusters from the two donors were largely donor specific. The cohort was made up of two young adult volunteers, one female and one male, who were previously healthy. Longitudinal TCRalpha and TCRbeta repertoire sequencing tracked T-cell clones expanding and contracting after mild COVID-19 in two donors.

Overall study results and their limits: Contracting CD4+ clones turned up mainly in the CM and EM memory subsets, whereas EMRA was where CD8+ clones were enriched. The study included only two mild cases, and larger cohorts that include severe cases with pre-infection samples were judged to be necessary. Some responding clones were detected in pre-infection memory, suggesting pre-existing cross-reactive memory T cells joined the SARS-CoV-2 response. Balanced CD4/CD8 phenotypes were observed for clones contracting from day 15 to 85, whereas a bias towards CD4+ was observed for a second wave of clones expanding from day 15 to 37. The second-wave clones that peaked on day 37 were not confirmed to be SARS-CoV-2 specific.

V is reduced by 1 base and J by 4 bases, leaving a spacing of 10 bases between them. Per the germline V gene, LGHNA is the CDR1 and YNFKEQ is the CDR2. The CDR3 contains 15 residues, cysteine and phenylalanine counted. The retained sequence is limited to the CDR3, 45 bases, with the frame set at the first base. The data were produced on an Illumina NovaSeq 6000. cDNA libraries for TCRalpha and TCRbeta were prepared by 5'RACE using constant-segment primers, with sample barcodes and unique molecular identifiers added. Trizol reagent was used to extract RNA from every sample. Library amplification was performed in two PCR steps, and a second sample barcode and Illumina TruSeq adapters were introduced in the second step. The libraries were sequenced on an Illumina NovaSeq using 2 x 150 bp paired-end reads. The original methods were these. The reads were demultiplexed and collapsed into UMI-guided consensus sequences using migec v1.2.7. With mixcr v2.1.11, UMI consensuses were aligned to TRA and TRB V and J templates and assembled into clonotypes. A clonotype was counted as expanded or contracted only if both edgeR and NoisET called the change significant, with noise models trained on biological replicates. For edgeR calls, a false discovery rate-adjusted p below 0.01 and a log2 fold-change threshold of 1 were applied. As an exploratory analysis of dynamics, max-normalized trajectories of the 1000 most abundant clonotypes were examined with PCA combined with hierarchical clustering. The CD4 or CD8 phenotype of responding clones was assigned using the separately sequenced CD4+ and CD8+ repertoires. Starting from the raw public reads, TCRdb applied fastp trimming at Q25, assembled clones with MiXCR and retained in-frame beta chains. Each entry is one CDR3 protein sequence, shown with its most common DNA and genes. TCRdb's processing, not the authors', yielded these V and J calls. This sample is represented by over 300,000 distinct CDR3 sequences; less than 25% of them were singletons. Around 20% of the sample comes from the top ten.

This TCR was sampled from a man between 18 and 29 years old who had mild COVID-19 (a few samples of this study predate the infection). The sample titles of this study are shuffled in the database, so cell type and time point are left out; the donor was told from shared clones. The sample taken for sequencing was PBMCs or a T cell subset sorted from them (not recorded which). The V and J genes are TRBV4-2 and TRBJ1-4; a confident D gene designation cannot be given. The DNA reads TGTGCCAGCAGCCAAGGGGGTCGGAGTAATGAAAAACTGTTTTTT. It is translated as CASSQGGRSNEKLFF.